The rows below give T cell receptor beta chains drawn from one sample of a study of T cells in Graves' hyperthyroidism and ophthalmopathy. TCRdb reprocessed the multiplex PCR reads via MiXCR and lists one record per CDR3 protein. The sample records approximately 400,000 distinct CDR3 sequences, around 13% being singletons. Source material: blood. The receptors derive from a woman in her 30s with Graves' ophthalmopathy. CDR3s include the opening cysteine and the closing phenylalanine or tryptophan. Fields, in order: V gene, J gene, D gene, clone size, CDR3 DNA, CDR3 protein. The D gene is left open where the match is weak. The size of a clone is reported for some rows only, either as once, few or many, or as a class for expanded clones.

TRBV30	TRBJ1-3	.	few	TGTGCCTGGAAACCTTCTGGAAACACCATATATTTT	CAWKPSGNTIYF
TRBV18	TRBJ1-5	TRBD1	.	TGTGCCAGCTCCACTCTTCCAGGGGGATCCAATCAGCCCCAGCATTTT	CASSTLPGGSNQPQHF
TRBV28	TRBJ2-1	.	many	TGTGCCAGCAGTTTCGCGAGGGCCCGAAATTACTACAATGAGCAGTTCTTC	CASSFARARNYYNEQFF
TRBV28	TRBJ2-7	.	many	TGTGCCAGCAGTTTAGAGGCTAGGGCCGAGCAGTACTTC	CASSLEARAEQYF
TRBV28	TRBJ1-4	TRBD1	many	TGTGCCAGCAGTCGACAGGGCAGGAGGGATGAAAAACTGTTTTTT	CASSRQGRRDEKLFF
TRBV28	TRBJ2-5	TRBD1	many	TGTGCCAGCAGTTTACAGGGGGCACAAGAGACCCAGTACTTC	CASSLQGAQETQYF
TRBV20-1	TRBJ2-1	.	.	TGCAGTGCTACCCTTATTGGGGCCTACAATGAGCAGTTCTTC	CSATLIGAYNEQFF
TRBV15	TRBJ1-5	.	many	TGTGCCACCAGCAGAGATAGAAGGGAGGCCCAGCCCCAGCATTTT	CATSRDRREAQPQHF
TRBV7-9	TRBJ1-6	.	many	TGTGCCAGCAGCCCCGGGAACCCGAATTCACCCCTCCACTTT	CASSPGNPNSPLHF
TRBV7-3	TRBJ2-5	.	many	TGTGCCAGCAGCTCTCGGCACCAAGAGACCCAGTACTTC	CASSSRHQETQYF
TRBV29-1	TRBJ1-1	.	many	TGCAGCGTTGGACCGAGACGGGACGGTGAAGCTTTCTTT	CSVGPRRDGEAFF
TRBV6-2/TRBV6-3	TRBJ1-1	.	many	TGTGCCAGCCACGGTAATGCCTACACTGAAGCTTTCTTT	CASHGNAYTEAFF
TRBV5-8	TRBJ2-7	.	few	TGTGCCAGCAGCTTGAGGGGGATTCGCGAGCAGTACTTC	CASSLRGIREQYF
TRBV7-8	TRBJ2-2	TRBD2	.	TGTGCCAGCAGCTTAGCCTTGGCGGGGGGCGGCTACGGGGAGCTGTTTTTT	CASSLALAGGGYGELFF
TRBV6-2/TRBV6-3	TRBJ1-1	.	many	TGTGCCAGCACCTCGGACATCGGGAACACTGAAGCTTTCTTT	CASTSDIGNTEAFF
TRBV6-5	TRBJ1-4	TRBD1	many	TGTGCCAGCAGTTACGCAGGGGGCAGGCCTAATGAAAAACTGTTTTTT	CASSYAGGRPNEKLFF
TRBV20-1	TRBJ2-1	.	many	TGCAGTGCTAGATTACCTAGCAGAAGCTCCTACAATGAGCAGTTCTTC	CSARLPSRSSYNEQFF
TRBV2	TRBJ2-5	TRBD2	.	TGTGCCAGCAGTATCCATCAAGGACTAGTGGTACAAGAGACCCAGTACTTC	CASSIHQGLVVQETQYF
TRBV10-3	TRBJ1-5	.	.	TGTGCCATCAGTGCAGGACAGCCTAGCAATCAGCCCCAGCATTTT	CAISAGQPSNQPQHF
TRBV7-8	TRBJ1-6	.	many	TGTGCCAGCAGCAAGGAAATGGGGGCCCACAATTCACCCCTCCACTTT	CASSKEMGAHNSPLHF
TRBV29-1	TRBJ2-7	TRBD1	.	TGCAGCGTTAGTGGACAGGGAAGCTCCTACGAGCAGTACTTC	CSVSGQGSSYEQYF
TRBV7-9	TRBJ2-7	.	few	TGTGCCAGCAATCAGCCAGGGGCCTACGAGCAGTACTTC	CASNQPGAYEQYF
TRBV12-3/TRBV12-4	TRBJ2-7	TRBD1	many	TGTGCCAGCAGTCTCGGGACAGGGCTCGACGAGCAGTACTTC	CASSLGTGLDEQYF
TRBV7-2	TRBJ1-2	TRBD1	many	TGTGCCAGCAGCTACCGGGACAGCAACTATGGCTACACCTTC	CASSYRDSNYGYTF
TRBV2	TRBJ1-5	.	many	TGTGCCAGCAGCCCCCTCGACGGTAGCAATCAGCCCCAGCATTTT	CASSPLDGSNQPQHF
TRBV4-1	TRBJ2-3	TRBD2	few	TGCGCCAGCAGCCCAAGAATGCGAGCGGGGGCCACAGATACGCAGTATTTT	CASSPRMRAGATDTQYF
TRBV3-1	TRBJ1-4	.	many	TGTGCCAGCAGCCAAGATTGGGAGGAGAATGAAAAACTGTTTTTT	CASSQDWEENEKLFF
TRBV20-1	TRBJ1-1	.	many	TGCAGTGCTCAAAGGGGGGGAGAGGGCACTGAAGCTTTCTTT	CSAQRGGEGTEAFF
TRBV30	TRBJ1-5	.	many	TGTGCCTGGAGTGTAGGGTCAGACAATCAGCCCCAGCATTTT	CAWSVGSDNQPQHF
TRBV7-9	TRBJ1-4	TRBD1	many	TGTGCCAGCAGCCACGGACAGGGACTAAATGAAAAACTGTTTTTT	CASSHGQGLNEKLFF
TRBV30	TRBJ2-6	.	many	TGTGCCTGGAGTGTACGAGGCGTCTGGGGCGTCCTGACTTTC	CAWSVRGVWGVLTF